These T cell receptor beta chains were read from a single sample in a study of T cells in Graves' hyperthyroidism and ophthalmopathy. MiXCR was run by TCRdb on the multiplex PCR reads, yielding one entry per CDR3 protein. The table has 200,000 to 300,000 distinct CDR3 sequences, approximately 23% seen once; the top ten hold roughly 32%. The sample consisted of blood. The source is a woman aged 40 to 50 with Graves' ophthalmopathy. The CDR3 runs from the conserved cysteine through the conserved F or W. The D gene is left open where the match is weak. Clone size appears in some rows only: once, few, many, or a class for an expanded clone.

d_call	clone_size	v_call	j_call	cdr3_aa	cdr3_nt
-	many	TRBV28	TRBJ2-5	CASSFRDRLQETQYF	TGTGCCAGCAGTTTCCGGGACCGCCTCCAAGAGACCCAGTACTTC
TRBD2	-	TRBV7-9	TRBJ2-5	CASSPTGSGGQETQYF	TGTGCCAGCAGCCCTACTGGTAGCGGGGGCCAAGAGACCCAGTACTTC
TRBD2	many	TRBV6-5	TRBJ2-2	CASSTSGRRGELFF	TGTGCCAGCAGTACTAGCGGGAGACGGGGGGAGCTGTTTTTT
-	-	TRBV12-3/TRBV12-4	TRBJ1-2	CASSFKVYGYTF	TGTGCCAGCAGTTTCAAGGTCTATGGCTACACCTTC
TRBD2	many	TRBV6-4	TRBJ2-7	CASSDPSGLAGVPYEQYF	TGTGCCAGCAGTGACCCATCAGGACTAGCGGGAGTCCCGTACGAGCAGTACTTC
-	many	TRBV6-2/TRBV6-3	TRBJ2-7	CASSSFGAEQYF	TGTGCCAGCAGTTCTTTCGGCGCCGAGCAGTACTTC
-	many	TRBV5-1	TRBJ2-3	CASSTVRRADTQYF	TGCGCCAGCAGCACGGTGCGGCGGGCCGATACGCAGTATTTT
-	many	TRBV6-5	TRBJ1-1	CASSPGRGTIWAFF	TGTGCCAGCAGTCCCGGGAGGGGGACTATATGGGCTTTCTTT
-	-	TRBV18	TRBJ2-5	CASSSKTEGGETQYF	TGTGCCAGCTCCTCGAAGACGGAGGGAGGAGAGACCCAGTACTTC
TRBD1	-	TRBV24-1	TRBJ1-5	CATSDDRGDSNQPQHF	TGTGCCACCAGTGATGACAGGGGTGATAGCAATCAGCCCCAGCATTTT
-	-	TRBV11-2	TRBJ1-6	CASSLGGGSPLHF	TGTGCCAGCAGCTTAGGGGGAGGCTCACCCCTCCACTTT
-	-	TRBV30	TRBJ2-7	CAWSHLNQGRWAYEQYF	TGTGCCTGGAGCCACCTCAACCAGGGGCGATGGGCCTACGAGCAGTACTTC
-	few	TRBV6-1	TRBJ2-7	CASNSWGGSSYEQYF	TGTGCCAGCAACTCCTGGGGTGGGAGCTCCTACGAGCAGTACTTC
-	many	TRBV12-3/TRBV12-4	TRBJ1-5	CASALVDGPQHF	TGTGCCAGCGCTTTAGTGGATGGGCCCCAGCATTTT
-	many	TRBV11-2	TRBJ2-5	CASSLGLSDPGRETQYF	TGTGCCAGCAGCTTAGGTTTGTCGGACCCGGGCCGAGAGACCCAGTACTTC
TRBD2	many	TRBV11-1	TRBJ2-7	CASSLEGLQALDEQYF	TGTGCCAGCAGCTTAGAGGGACTACAGGCTTTGGACGAGCAGTACTTC
-	many	TRBV20-1	TRBJ1-1	CSARDPWGADTEAFF	TGCAGTGCTAGAGATCCTTGGGGGGCGGACACTGAAGCTTTCTTT
TRBD1	many	TRBV27	TRBJ1-2	CASSVTGGYGYTF	TGTGCCAGCAGTGTGACAGGGGGGTATGGCTACACCTTC
TRBD2	many	TRBV5-5	TRBJ2-5	CASSRGLAGVPQETQYF	TGTGCCAGCAGCCGGGGACTAGCGGGAGTGCCCCAAGAGACCCAGTACTTC
-	many	TRBV3-1	TRBJ2-5	CASSLRDPLGTQYF	TGTGCCAGCAGCCTCCGAGACCCACTGGGGACCCAGTACTTC
-	many	TRBV20-1	TRBJ2-5	CSAGQETQYF	TGCAGTGCTGGGCAAGAGACCCAGTACTTC
TRBD1	many	TRBV15	TRBJ2-2	CATSRDGQGIGELFF	TGTGCCACCAGCAGAGACGGACAGGGGATCGGGGAGCTGTTTTTT
-	-	TRBV6-2/TRBV6-3	TRBJ1-5	CASSYRTGSGSNQPQHF	TGTGCCAGCAGTTACCGTACAGGGAGCGGCAGCAATCAGCCCCAGCATTTT
TRBD1	many	TRBV15	TRBJ2-7	CATSSARQGDTHF	TGTGCCACCAGCAGCGCCAGACAGGGTGATACGCATTTC
-	many	TRBV24-1	TRBJ2-2	CATLEGNTGELFF	TGTGCCACCTTGGAAGGGAACACCGGGGAGCTGTTTTTT
-	many	TRBV29-1	TRBJ1-2	CSVEDARPTNYGYTF	TGCAGCGTTGAAGATGCCCGCCCCACTAACTATGGCTACACCTTC
-	many	TRBV7-2	TRBJ2-7	CGLAGHIYEQYF	TGTGGACTGGCAGGTCACATCTACGAGCAGTACTTC
-	many	TRBV6-2/TRBV6-3	TRBJ2-2	CASSVTHTGELFF	TGTGCCAGCAGTGTGACCCACACCGGGGAGCTGTTTTTT
TRBD2	many	TRBV11-1	TRBJ2-7	CASSLASSSGSLEQYF	TGTGCCAGCAGCTTAGCCAGTAGCAGCGGGAGCCTCGAGCAGTACTTC
-	-	TRBV12-3/TRBV12-4	TRBJ1-2	CASSGLGLYYGYTF	TGTGCCAGCAGTGGTTTGGGGTTATACTATGGCTACACCTTC
-	many	TRBV19	TRBJ1-1	CASSIAIDRRAFF	TGTGCCAGTAGTATAGCCATCGACAGGAGAGCTTTCTTT
TRBD1	once	TRBV2	TRBJ2-5	CASMVDRGDRETQYF	TGTGCCAGCATGGTTGACAGGGGGGATAGGGAGACCCAGTACTTC
-	many	TRBV7-3	TRBJ2-5	CASSLTGAPGTIQYF	TGTGCCAGCAGCTTAACCGGCGCTCCTGGCACAATCCAGTACTTC
-	many	TRBV9	TRBJ2-2	CASSVEQNTGELFF	TGTGCCAGCAGCGTAGAACAGAACACCGGGGAGCTGTTTTTT
TRBD1	many	TRBV28	TRBJ1-5	CASRTWDRVGQPQHF	TGTGCCAGCCGAACTTGGGACAGGGTCGGTCAGCCCCAGCATTTT
TRBD2	many	TRBV4-1	TRBJ2-5	CASSQVGGDQETQYF	TGCGCCAGCAGCCAAGTGGGGGGGGACCAAGAGACCCAGTACTTC
TRBD1	-	TRBV20-1	TRBJ2-7	CSAPDRHYEQYF	TGCAGTGCTCCGGACAGGCACTACGAGCAGTACTTC
-	many	TRBV28	TRBJ2-5	CASHTQGRKTQYF	TGTGCCAGCCATACTCAGGGCCGGAAGACCCAGTACTTC
TRBD2	many	TRBV29-1	TRBJ2-7	CSVGGGRGSYEQYF	TGCAGCGTTGGGGGGGGACGGGGCTCCTACGAGCAGTACTTC
-	few	TRBV12-3/TRBV12-4	TRBJ2-7	CASSRIFPVREQYF	TGTGCCAGCAGCCGCATTTTCCCGGTGCGCGAGCAGTACTTC
-	many	TRBV13	TRBJ2-1	CASSPEGGATYNEQFF	TGTGCCAGCAGCCCTGAGGGGGGGGCAACCTACAATGAGCAGTTCTTC
-	many	TRBV6-5	TRBJ2-7	CASRTESEQYF	TGTGCCAGCAGAACAGAATCCGAGCAGTACTTC
-	many	TRBV6-1	TRBJ2-7	CASSLGEQYF	TGTGCCAGCAGTTTGGGTGAGCAGTACTTC